This T cell receptor beta chain was identified in a study of control samples from healthy donors and cancer patients. Germline V gene sequence: CDR1 SGHAT, CDR2 FQNNGV. V lost 5 bases and J 4 bases, leaving 14 bases between the germline ends. This CDR3 spans 14 amino acids. This table comes from immunoSEQ multiplex PCR, and its TCRdb copy is limited to in-frame clones, with some not included. The sample lists around 97,000 clones, 85% to 90% occurring once. The sample consisted of PBMCs. This clonotype originated in a man in his 60s with lung cancer. This chain connects TRBV11-2 to TRBJ2-5; tentatively, D is TRBD2 (6 bases). DNA of the CDR3: TGTGCCAGCAGCGCGGGACCTCCACCAGAGACCCAGTACTTC. It codes for CASSAGPPPETQYF.